The 18 T cell receptor beta chains presented below share a single source sample, sequenced in a study of blood T cell repertoires in COVID-19. Profiling relied on immunoSEQ multiplex PCR, and the TCRdb table lists in-frame clones only, not all of them. The sample has about 130,000 clones, 85% to 90% seen once. The specimen sequenced was peripheral blood. The receptor set was obtained from a man between 60 and 75 years old with COVID-19, enrolled during active disease.

The sample holds a few counts of this clone. This sequence joins TRBV7-2 and TRBJ1-2; perhaps TRBD1 as D (5 bases). Germline assignment: CDR1 SGHTA and CDR2 FQGNSA. V dropped 5 bases and J dropped 7 bases, with 14 bases sitting between them. The CDR3 runs to 13 residues. CDR3 sequence reads: CASSPGRGGGYTF. CDR3 in DNA: TGTGCCAGCAGCCCCGGGAGGGGCGGTGGCTACACCTTC.

This clone has just one count. The chain has TRBV9 and TRBJ2-7, with TRBD1 identical over 9 bases. The trim removed 4 bases at V and 6 bases at J, leaving 2 bases unmatched. This CDR3 has 12 amino acids. Germline lookup yields CDR1 SGDLS and CDR2 YYNGEE. The CDR3 DNA reads TGTGCCAGCAGCCAGACAGGGGGCGAGCAGTACTTC. Encoded protein: CASSQTGGEQYF.

The CDR3 protein is CASSPEGQKANYGYTF. For the CDR3, the DNA is TGTGCCAGCAGCCCAGAGGGTCAGAAAGCTAACTATGGCTACACCTTC. J is TRBJ1-2 and V is TRBV11-1; no firm D call. The ends were cut back, 5 bases at V and 0 bases at J, with 16 bases in the middle. This CDR3 is 16 amino acids long. In germline, CDR1 is SGHAT, CDR2 FQDESV (reference sequence).

CDR3 protein: CASRRGQGNTEAFF. In DNA, the CDR3 is TGTGCCAGCAGGCGGGGGCAGGGGAACACTGAAGCTTTCTTT. The rearrangement links TRBV3-1 (or the pseudogene TRBV3-2) to TRBJ1-1; D perhaps matches TRBD1 (6 bases). The CDR3 is made up of 14 amino acids. V was cut by 6 bases and J by 1 base, with 12 bases left in between. Germline values: CDR1 LGHDT, CDR2 YNNKEL (reference sequence).

The CDR3 nucleotides read TGTGCCAGCAGTTTCAGACAGAGCTCCTACGAGCAGTACTTC. As protein: CASSFRQSSYEQYF. The chain carries TRBV27 and TRBJ2-7; a possible D gene is TRBD1 (5 bases). V lost 3 bases and J 0 bases, leaving 9 bases between the germline ends. The germline V gene encodes CDR1 MNHEY and CDR2 SMNVEV (reference sequence). This CDR3 has 14 amino acids.

This clone showed up just a few times. The rearrangement joins TRBV7-3 to TRBJ1-1; 7 bases map to TRBD1. With 5 bases clipped from V and 0 bases from J, the junction kept 6 bases outside the gene matches. The CDR3 is 15 residues long. Germline-derived CDR1 and CDR2 are SGHTA and FQGTGA. DNA of the CDR3: TGTGCCAGCAGCGCATCAGGGGGGATGAACACTGAAGCTTTCTTT. Its protein is CASSASGGMNTEAFF.

The rearrangement joins TRBV19 to TRBJ1-5; D unclear. The germline gives CDR1 LNHDA, CDR2 SQIVND (reference sequence). Trimming cost V 5 bases and J 0 bases, with 11 bases left between them. The CDR3 is 15 residues long. The CDR3 reads CASSPQRASNQPQHF. CDR3 nucleotide sequence: TGTGCCAGTAGTCCGCAGAGGGCTAGCAATCAGCCCCAGCATTTT.

This clone was seen a handful of times. V usage is TRBV11-2 and J usage is TRBJ2-2; D is perhaps TRBD1 (5 bases). This CDR3 has 15 residues. The germline V gene has CDR1 SGHAT and CDR2 FQNNGV. The germline V and J ends were trimmed by 0 bases and 1 base, with 6 bases remaining between them. Here the CDR3 DNA reads TGTGCCAGCAGCTTAGATACAGGGAACACCGGGGAGCTGTTTTTT. It yields the protein CASSLDTGNTGELFF.

J is TRBJ1-1 and V is TRBV11-2, with a tentative D call TRBD1 (6 bases). The ends were cut back, 7 bases at V and 8 bases at J, with 14 bases in the middle. The CDR3 contains 12 residues. CDR1 is SGHAT, CDR2 FQNNGV, per germline. CDR3 in amino acids: CASTLGGREAFF. In DNA form, the CDR3 reads TGTGCCAGCACCCTAGGGGGTAGGGAAGCTTTCTTT. Together with reference TRBV11-2 and TRBJ1-1, the CDR3 gives the full variable domain: EAGVAQSPRYKIIEKRQSVAFWCNPISGHATLYWYQQILGQGPKLLIQFQNNGVVDDSQLPKDRFSAERLKGVDSTLKIQPAKLEDSAVYLCASTLGGREAFFGQGTRLTVV.

This clone was picked up a small number of times. This chain joins TRBV7-2 and TRBJ2-5, with D unclear. The V and J ends lost 5 bases and 5 bases respectively, with 24 bases between them. This CDR3 comprises 17 residues. Germline V gene sequence: CDR1 SGHTA, CDR2 FQGNSA. Here the CDR3 reads CASSRFPRLATEETQYF. CDR3 DNA sequence: TGTGCCAGCAGCCGCTTCCCAAGACTGGCGACGGAGGAGACCCAGTACTTC.

This chain joins TRBV11-2 and TRBJ1-2; 7 positions match TRBD1. V shed 1 base and J 2 bases; nucleotides not matched to a gene: 10. The germline gives CDR1 SGHAT, CDR2 FQNNGV. CDR3 length: 17 amino acids. In nucleotides, the CDR3 is TGTGCCAGCAGCTTAGCACCCCCCTTGACAGGGAACTATGGCTACACCTTC. Protein product: CASSLAPPLTGNYGYTF.

The V gene is TRBV3-1 (or the pseudogene TRBV3-2), the J gene TRBJ1-2; D gene unclear. The CDR3 has 15 amino acids. The germline V and J ends were trimmed by 0 bases and 4 bases, with 12 bases remaining between them. The germline CDR1 and CDR2 sequences are LGHDT and YNNKEL (reference sequence). CDR3 loop: CASSQEWLALYGYTF. CDR3 DNA: TGTGCCAGCAGCCAAGAATGGCTGGCTCTCTATGGCTACACCTTC.

The rearrangement links TRBV10-2 to TRBJ2-7; the match to TRBD2 covers 9 bases. Germline V gives CDR1 WSHSY, CDR2 SAAADI. Trimming at V came to 0 bases and at J to 2 bases, leaving 5 bases not matched to a gene. This CDR3 has 16 residues. For the CDR3, the DNA is TGCGCCAGCAGTGAGTCGAGGCCTAGCGGGGCCTACGAGCAGTACTTC. Encoded protein: CASSESRPSGAYEQYF.

V is TRBV5-1 and J is TRBJ1-6, with 8 bases identical to TRBD1. The length of the CDR3 is 18 residues. V gave up 5 bases and J gave up 0 bases; unmatched junction bases: 10. CDR1 and CDR2 from the germline V gene are SGHRS and YFSETQ. The CDR3 is CASRPTFRGPSYNSPLHF. CDR3 coding DNA: TGCGCCAGCAGGCCGACTTTCAGGGGGCCCTCCTATAATTCACCCCTCCACTTT. Full variable domain (outside the CDR3, taken from reference TRBV5-1 and TRBJ1-6): KAGVTQTPRYLIKTRGQQVTLSCSPISGHRSVSWYQQTPGQGLQFLFEYFSETQRNKGNFPGRFSGRQFSNSRSEMNVSTLELGDSALYLCASRPTFRGPSYNSPLHFGNGTRLTVT.

Details on this clone: Other nucleotide sequences from this sample produce the same CDR3. The chain uses TRBV5-1 and TRBJ1-1, with 7 bases that match TRBD1. This CDR3 contains 14 residues. With V trimmed by 4 bases and J by 1 base, 4 bases remained unmatched. The germline CDR1 and CDR2 sequences are SGHRS and YFSETQ. CDR3 nucleotide sequence: TGCGCCAGCAGCCGCGGACAGGCGAACACTGAAGCTTTCTTT. It specifies CASSRGQANTEAFF.

J is TRBJ1-1 and V is TRBV18, with D possibly TRBD1 on 5 matching bases. Germline V gene sequence: CDR1 KGHSH, CDR2 LQKENI. V was shortened by 3 bases and J by 0 bases, with 14 bases between the two germline ends. The CDR3 is 16 amino acids. The CDR3 DNA sequence: TGTGCCAGCTCACCCACTTCCGGGGGGTTGAACACTGAAGCTTTCTTT. This sequence encodes CASSPTSGGLNTEAFF.

CDR3 protein: CASSIWRGGQETQYF. The DNA of the CDR3 is TGTGCCAGTAGTATCTGGAGGGGGGGACAAGAGACCCAGTACTTC. The rearrangement links TRBV19 to TRBJ2-5, with a tentative D call TRBD2 (7 bases). Trimming pared 3 bases from V and 2 bases from J, leaving 13 bases between. This CDR3 spans 15 amino acids. The V gene's germline CDR1 is LNHDA and CDR2 SQIVND (reference sequence). The full variable domain, completed using reference TRBV19 and TRBJ2-5, is DGGITQSPKYLFRKEGQNVTLSCEQNLNHDAMYWYRQDPGQGLRLIYYSQIVNDFQKGDIAEGYSVSREKKESFPLTVTSAQKNPTAFYLCASSIWRGGQETQYFGPGTRLLVL.

In its sample, this clone was seen once. J is TRBJ1-2 and V is TRBV7-2, with 8 bases matching TRBD1. The length of the CDR3 is 14 residues. V was pared by 4 bases and J by 2 bases, with 3 bases of the junction left unmatched. Germline CDR1 is SGHTA and CDR2 is FQGNSA. The chain's CDR3 is CASSSRDRNYGYTF. CDR3 in DNA: TGTGCCAGCAGCTCCCGGGACAGGAACTATGGCTACACCTTC.